One sample yielded the 8 T cell receptor beta chains listed below, sequenced in a study of cytomegalovirus exposure and HLA in healthy donors. Primers included in the PCR were 60 Vbeta and 13 Jbeta primers. This table comes from immunoSEQ multiplex PCR, and its TCRdb copy is limited to in-frame clones, with some not included. The sample has 65,000 to 90,000 clones, more than 70% seen once. The specimen sequenced was PBMCs. The receptors stem from a man aged 55-75 years in good health and CMV-seronegative.

The rearrangement joins TRBV5-1 to TRBJ2-3; 16 bases agree with TRBD2. J was trimmed by 5 bases and V by 4 bases; bases with no gene match: 4. Germline CDR1 reads SGHRS; CDR2 reads YFSETQ. This CDR3 spans 16 amino acids. CDR3 coding DNA: TGCGCCAGCAGCCCGGGACTAGCGGGGGGGATAGATACGCAGTATTTT. The encoded protein is CASSPGLAGGIDTQYF.

This clone appeared once. The CDR3 sequence is CASSLVGLALSGRYEQYF. The CDR3 DNA sequence: TGTGCCAGCAGCTTAGTAGGACTAGCTTTGAGCGGAAGGTACGAGCAGTACTTC. V gene TRBV7-8 combines with J gene TRBJ2-7, with TRBD2 matching over 8 bases. This CDR3 has 18 amino acids. Per germline, CDR1 SGHVS and CDR2 FQNEAQ. V trimming: 1 base; J trimming: 4 bases; junction bases outside the gene matches: 15. The variable domain in full, completed from reference TRBV7-8 and TRBJ2-7, reads GAGVSQSPRYKVAKRGQDVALRCDPISGHVSLFWYQQALGQGPEFLTYFQNEAQLDKSGLPSDRFFAERPEGSVSTLKIQRTQQEDSAVYLCASSLVGLALSGRYEQYFGPGTRLTVT.

The J gene is TRBJ1-2, the V gene TRBV4-1; 8 bases map to TRBD1. The length of the CDR3 is 15 residues. Germline V lookup: CDR1 MGHRA, CDR2 YSYEKL. V was pared by 0 bases and J by 4 bases, with 4 bases of the junction left unmatched. CDR3 loop: CASSQEGQGAYGYTF. CDR3 sequence (DNA): TGCGCCAGCAGCCAAGAGGGGCAGGGGGCCTATGGCTACACCTTC.

The chain employs TRBV30 and TRBJ1-2; 12 bases match TRBD1. The CDR3 runs 16 residues. Trimming took 3 bases from V and 3 from J; bases not matched to a gene: 8. Germline V CDR1 and CDR2: GTSNPN, SVGIG (reference sequence). CDR3 in DNA: TGTGCCTGGAGAGGGGGGACAGGGGGCGAATACTATGGCTACACCTTC. Protein product: CAWRGGTGGEYYGYTF.

The V and J genes are TRBV2 and TRBJ2-3; tentatively, D is TRBD2 (7 bases). Germline-derived CDR1 and CDR2 are SNHLY and FYNNEI. Deletions cut 6 bases from V and 0 bases from J, with 22 bases between. CDR3 length: 18 amino acids. The CDR3 nucleotides read TGTGCCAGCAGGCCCCACAGGCAAGCGGGGACAAGCACAGATACGCAGTATTTT. Translated, it gives CASRPHRQAGTSTDTQYF. The whole variable domain, remainder taken from reference TRBV2 and TRBJ2-3, is EPEVTQTPSHQVTQMGQEVILRCVPISNHLYFYWYRQILGQKVEFLVSFYNNEISEKSEIFDDQFSVERPDGSNFTLKIRSTKLEDSAMYFCASRPHRQAGTSTDTQYFGPGTRLTVL.

The rearrangement joins TRBV6-1 to TRBJ2-1, with 9 nucleotides matching TRBD2. J was trimmed by 10 bases and V by 6 bases; bases with no gene match: 13. The CDR3 extends over 15 amino acids. Germline values: CDR1 MNHNS, CDR2 SASEGT. In DNA form, the CDR3 reads TGTGCCAGCAGCCAACAGACTAGCGGCGGCGGGGAGCAGTTCTTC. It codes for CASSQQTSGGGEQFF.

The V gene is TRBV5-6, the J gene TRBJ2-3; the D gene is possibly TRBD1 (6 bases). V was trimmed by 4 bases and J by 4 bases, leaving 22 bases between them. Germline loops: CDR1 SGHDT, CDR2 YYEEEE. The CDR3 is made up of 17 amino acids. The CDR3 region has the DNA TGTGCCAGCAGCCGCACTAAAATCTCAGGGGCCCCAGATACGCAGTATTTT. This translates into CASSRTKISGAPDTQYF.

The chain recombines TRBV4-2 with TRBJ2-5; D is perhaps TRBD2 (5 bases). V dropped 4 bases and J dropped 5 bases, with 14 bases sitting between them. The length of the CDR3 is 14 residues. Germline lookup yields CDR1 LGHNA and CDR2 YNFKEQ. CDR3 nucleotides: TGTGCCAGCAGCCCGAGAGGGCCACACGAGACCCAGTACTTC. Translating it yields CASSPRGPHETQYF.